One and the same sample provided the 5 T cell receptor beta chains below, sequenced in a study of blood T cell repertoires in COVID-19 (dated by TCRdb to 2020 to 2021). Library preparation used the immunoSEQ multiplex PCR assay. TCRdb stores this immuneACCESS table with in-frame sequences only. Part of the clones is absent; in the studies checked, under half of the shortfall reflects unresolved V genes, and no reason is known for the rest. The sample table records about 300,000 clones; 70% to 90% of these occur just once. 2.2% of the sample comes from the top ten. Sequences were obtained from PBMCs or T cells enriched from blood (not recorded which). These receptors were obtained from a man younger than 40 who had recovered from COVID-19.

This clone has only one observation. The chain uses TRBV6-5 and TRBJ2-7; 10 bases line up with TRBD2. From germline, CDR1 is MNHEY and CDR2 SVGAGI. J was trimmed by 6 bases and V by 6 bases; bases with no gene match: 8. The CDR3 spans 14 residues. In DNA form, the CDR3 reads TGTGCCAGCAGCTTAAGCGGGGGGGCTGGCGAGCAGTACTTC. Protein product: CASSLSGGAGEQYF.

The gene calls are TRBV5-8 and TRBJ1-2; D ambiguous. V shed 4 bases and J shed 0 bases, with 10 bases lying between them. The CDR3 loop spans 14 amino acids. CDR1 and CDR2 (germline): SGHTS, YDEGEE. The chain's CDR3 is CASSPVGANYGYTF. The CDR3 DNA reads as TGTGCCAGCAGCCCCGTCGGGGCTAACTATGGCTACACCTTC.

The DNA for the CDR3 is TGTGCCAGCAGTCCCGTAGAGGCAGAAATTGGCTACACCTTC. Translation gives CASSPVEAEIGYTF. The rearrangement uses TRBV27 and TRBJ1-2; D call uncertain. Germline CDR1 and CDR2: MNHEY and SMNVEV (reference sequence). V was pared by 5 bases and J by 7 bases, with 17 bases between. This CDR3 is built from 14 residues.

The gene calls are TRBV29-1 and TRBJ1-1; D call uncertain. Trimming removed 3 bases from V and 0 bases from J, with 8 bases in between. This CDR3 region has 13 residues. From germline, CDR1 is SQVTM and CDR2 ANQGSEA. CDR3 sequence: CSVEAQMNTEAFF. CDR3 DNA: TGCAGCGTTGAGGCTCAAATGAACACTGAAGCTTTCTTT.

V gene TRBV5-1 combines with J gene TRBJ1-1; TRBD1 is a possible D gene (5 bases). Germline assignment: CDR1 SGHRS and CDR2 YFSETQ. CDR3 length: 14 amino acids. Deletions cut 2 bases from V and 11 bases from J, with 19 bases between. CDR3 coding DNA: TGCGCCAGCAGCTTAAGCGAGAGCTTGGAGGGGGCTTTCTTT. This codes for CASSLSESLEGAFF. The full variable domain, its missing parts supplied by reference TRBV5-1 and TRBJ1-1, is KAGVTQTPRYLIKTRGQQVTLSCSPISGHRSVSWYQQTPGQGLQFLFEYFSETQRNKGNFPGRFSGRQFSNSRSEMNVSTLELGDSALYLCASSLSESLEGAFFGQGTRLTVV.